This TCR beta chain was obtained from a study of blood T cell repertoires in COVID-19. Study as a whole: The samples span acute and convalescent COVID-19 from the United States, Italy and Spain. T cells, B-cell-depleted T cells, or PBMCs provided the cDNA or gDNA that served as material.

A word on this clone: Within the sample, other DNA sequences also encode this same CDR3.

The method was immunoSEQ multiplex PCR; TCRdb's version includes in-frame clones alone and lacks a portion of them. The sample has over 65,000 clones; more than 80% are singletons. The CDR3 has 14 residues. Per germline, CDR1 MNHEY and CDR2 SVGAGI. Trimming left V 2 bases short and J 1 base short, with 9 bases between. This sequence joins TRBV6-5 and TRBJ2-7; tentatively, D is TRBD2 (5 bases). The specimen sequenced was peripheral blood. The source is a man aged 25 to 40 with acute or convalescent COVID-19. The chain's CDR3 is CASSYSGRSYEQYF. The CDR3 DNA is TGTGCCAGCAGTTACAGCGGCAGATCCTACGAGCAGTACTTC.